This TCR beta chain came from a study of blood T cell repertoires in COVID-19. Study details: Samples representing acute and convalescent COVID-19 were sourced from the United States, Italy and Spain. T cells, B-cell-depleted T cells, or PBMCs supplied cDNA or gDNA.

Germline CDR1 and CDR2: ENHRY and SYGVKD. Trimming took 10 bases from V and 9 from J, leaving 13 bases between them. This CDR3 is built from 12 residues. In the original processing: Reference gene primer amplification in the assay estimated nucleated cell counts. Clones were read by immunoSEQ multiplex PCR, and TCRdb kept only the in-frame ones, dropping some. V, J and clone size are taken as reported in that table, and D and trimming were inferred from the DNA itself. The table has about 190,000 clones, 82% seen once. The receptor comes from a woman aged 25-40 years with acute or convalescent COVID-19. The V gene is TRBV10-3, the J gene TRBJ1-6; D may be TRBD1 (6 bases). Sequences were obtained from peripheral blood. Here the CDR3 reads CASSAGVSPLHF. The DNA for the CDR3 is TGTGCCAGTTCGGCAGGGGTTTCACCCCTCCACTTT.